Each of the 18 T cell receptor beta chains below was sequenced from the same sample in a study of breast tumors, draining lymph nodes, adjacent tissues. A single record per CDR3 protein comes from TCRdb applying MiXCR to the multiplex PCR reads. Of over 15,000 distinct CDR3 sequences in the sample, 52% are singletons; the top ten hold approximately 15%. Specimen: tumor-adjacent breast tissue. All receptors derive from a female donor with breast cancer. Some clones in this sample may be carry-over from other donors' samples.

The rearrangement uses TRBV15 and TRBJ2-7, with D perhaps TRBD1 (5 bases). Trimming removed 4 bases at V and 1 base at J, with 14 bases between. Germline CDR1 LNHNV, CDR2 YYDKDF (reference sequence). The CDR3 loop spans 15 amino acids. The CDR3 nucleotides read TGTGCCACCAGCATAACCTCTCCAGGGTCCTACGAGCAGTACTTC. It is translated as CATSITSPGSYEQYF.

V usage is TRBV7-9 and J usage is TRBJ2-7; 11 bases agree with TRBD2. V shed 5 bases, J shed 1 base, and the junction held 7 bases outside the gene matches. The CDR3 loop spans 16 amino acids. The germline V gene has CDR1 SEHNR and CDR2 FQNEAQ (reference sequence). This chain's CDR3 is CASSHTGTSGSYEQYF. Here the CDR3 DNA reads TGTGCCAGCAGCCACACCGGGACTAGCGGTTCCTACGAGCAGTACTTC.

This chain uses TRBV9 with TRBJ1-2; 10 bases match TRBD1. The CDR3 covers 16 residues. After removal of 0 bases from V and 5 bases from J, the junction contained 7 bases not matched to a gene. Germline V gene data show CDR1 as SGDLS and CDR2 as YYNGEE. The CDR3 DNA is TGTGCCAGCAGCGTAGAGGGACAGGGGAGGGGATATGGCTACACCTTC. This gives the protein CASSVEGQGRGYGYTF.

The J gene is TRBJ1-2, the V gene TRBV25-1, with D maybe TRBD1 (5 bases). V shed 1 base and J shed 0 bases, with 6 bases lying between them. Germline V gives CDR1 MGHDK, CDR2 SYGVNS. The CDR3 length is 14 residues. As DNA, the CDR3 is TGTGCCAGCAGTGAATTACAGGCTAACTATGGCTACACCTTC. Translated: CASSELQANYGYTF.

The table lists this clonotype with many counts. A much larger clone sits a single nucleotide away, making a read error possible. This rearrangement joins TRBV5-8 to TRBJ2-7, with D uncertain. CDR3 size: 12 residues. Germline V gene lookup returns CDR1 SGHTS and CDR2 YDEGEE. Trimming pared 2 bases from V and 6 bases from J, leaving 9 bases between. CDR3 protein: CASSFDSPEQYF. The CDR3 DNA is TGTGCCAGCAGCTTCGACTCCCCCGAGCAGTACTTC.

This clonotype was seen ten or more times. CDR3 coding DNA: TGTGCCTTTGAGGGAAACACCATATATTTT. Translating it yields CAFEGNTIYF. The chain joins TRBV30 to TRBJ1-3; the D is unclear. The CDR3 runs 10 residues. Germline V lookup: CDR1 GTSNPN, CDR2 SVGIG (reference sequence). The ends were cut back, 7 bases at V and 4 bases at J, with 5 bases in the middle.

This clonotype is judged medium-sized. The chain combines TRBV5-1 with TRBJ2-7, with unresolved D. Trimming shortened V by 2 bases and J by 3 bases, and 9 bases separated the two germline ends. The germline V gene has CDR1 SGHRS and CDR2 YFSETQ. The CDR3 is made up of 13 amino acids. For the CDR3, the DNA is TGCGCCAGCAGCTTTGGCAGAAACTACGAGCAGTACTTC. This encodes CASSFGRNYEQYF. Full variable domain (outside the CDR3, taken from reference TRBV5-1 and TRBJ2-7): KAGVTQTPRYLIKTRGQQVTLSCSPISGHRSVSWYQQTPGQGLQFLFEYFSETQRNKGNFPGRFSGRQFSNSRSEMNVSTLELGDSALYLCASSFGRNYEQYFGPGTRLTVT.

The V gene is TRBV10-1, the J gene TRBJ1-1; D gene ambiguous. The CDR3 length is 13 residues. V gave up 6 bases and J gave up 6 bases, with 14 bases separating them. The germline CDR1 and CDR2 sequences are WNHNN and SYGVQD (reference sequence). CDR3 DNA sequence: TGCGCCAGCAGGGAAGGGCTCCTATCTGAAGCTTTCTTT. Translating gives CASREGLLSEAFF.

By share, this clonotype counts as medium-sized. The chain recombines TRBV2 with TRBJ2-1; 9 nucleotides align to TRBD1. V lost 9 bases and J lost 3; bases outside the gene matches: 3. Looked up from germline, CDR1 is SNHLY and CDR2 is FYNNEI. The CDR3 sequence is 13 residues long. CDR3 region: CASQDRGYNEQFF. The CDR3 DNA sequence: TGTGCCAGTCAGGACAGGGGCTACAATGAGCAGTTCTTC. The whole variable domain, remainder taken from reference TRBV2 and TRBJ2-1, is EPEVTQTPSHQVTQMGQEVILRCVPISNHLYFYWYRQILGQKVEFLVSFYNNEISEKSEIFDDQFSVERPDGSNFTLKIRSTKLEDSAMYFCASQDRGYNEQFFGPGTRLTVL.

This chain uses TRBV7-3 with TRBJ2-5; D assignment may be TRBD1 or TRBD2 (5 bases each). The CDR3 spans 14 residues. With 4 bases removed from V and 4 bases from J, the gap between germline ends came to 13 bases. Germline-derived CDR1 and CDR2 are SGHTA and FQGTGA. In nucleotides, the CDR3 is TGTGCCAGCAGCTCACCCATGGGGGTAGAGACCCAGTACTTC. Translated: CASSSPMGVETQYF.

Points on this clonotype: Since the CDR3 does not end with the conserved phenylalanine or tryptophan, this likely comes from a read error. The rearrangement joins TRBV7-9 to TRBJ2-1, with 10 nucleotides matching TRBD2. The CDR3 is made up of 14 amino acids. Germline CDR1 reads SEHNR; CDR2 reads FQNEAQ (reference sequence). This CDR3 is CASSLAGAINEQFS. CDR3 nucleotide sequence: TGTGCCAGCAGCCTAGCGGGAGCAATTAATGAGCAGTTCTCT.

By share, this clonotype ranks as medium-sized (0.01 to 0.1%). The chain uses TRBV7-2 and TRBJ2-5, with 7 bases lining up with TRBD1. This CDR3 has 14 residues. J was trimmed by 1 base and V by 5 bases; bases with no gene match: 4. Germline CDR1 reads SGHTA; CDR2 reads FQGNSA. CDR3 bases: TGTGCCAGCAGCCCGGGACAGACCCAAGAGACCCAGTACTTC. Residues: CASSPGQTQETQYF.

The chain employs TRBV20-1 and TRBJ2-5; either TRBD1 or TRBD2 may fit D (6 bases each). V lost 4 bases and J 5 bases, leaving 17 bases between the germline ends. Germline loops: CDR1 DFQATT, CDR2 SNEGSKA (reference sequence). The CDR3 has 14 amino acids. The CDR3 DNA is TGCAGTGCTACCCGGGGGCAGATAGGGGAGACCCAGTACTTC. It translates to CSATRGQIGETQYF.

This clonotype has ten or more counts. V is TRBV3-1 and J is TRBJ2-3, with D unclear. Germline V gene sequence: CDR1 LGHDT, CDR2 YNNKEL (reference sequence). The CDR3 covers 15 residues. V was cut by 1 base and J by 4 bases, with 12 bases left in between. CDR3 sequence: CASSQGFGSPDTQYF. Here the CDR3 DNA reads TGTGCCAGCAGCCAAGGATTTGGCAGTCCAGATACGCAGTATTTT.

The chain carries TRBV12-3 or TRBV12-4 and TRBJ2-7; 14 bases fit TRBD2. V lost 5 bases and J lost 0; bases outside the gene matches: 3. This CDR3 is 16 amino acids long. CDR3 amino acids: CASSPGTSGSSYEQYF. CDR3 DNA: TGTGCCAGCAGTCCCGGGACTAGCGGGAGCTCCTACGAGCAGTACTTC.

This chain connects TRBV10-3 to TRBJ2-3; 11 bases line up with TRBD2. CDR1 and CDR2 from the germline V gene are ENHRY and SYGVKD. This CDR3 is 16 amino acids long. V lost 3 bases, J lost 2 bases, and 4 bases stayed unmatched. The CDR3 region has the DNA TGTGCCATCAGTGACCCTAGCGGGAGGTTCACAGATACGCAGTATTTT. Its protein product is CAISDPSGRFTDTQYF.

The CDR3 spells CASSMTSGANVLTF. CDR3 bases: TGTGCCAGTAGTATGACCTCTGGGGCCAACGTCCTGACTTTC. The chain has TRBV19 and TRBJ2-6; D is uncertain. Germline-derived CDR1 and CDR2 are LNHDA and SQIVND (reference sequence). The V gene lost 3 bases and the J gene lost 0 bases, with 3 bases spanning the gap. The CDR3 has 14 residues.

This clonotype was found a few times. A much larger clone differs by one base, so this may be a read error. The chain joins TRBV6-5 to TRBJ2-2, with D possibly called TRBD1 or TRBD2 (5 bases each). The CDR3 covers 11 residues. Germline-derived CDR1 and CDR2 are MNHEY and SVGAGI. The CDR3 loop is CASSGTGEPFF. DNA for the CDR3: TGTGCCAGCAGTGGGACCGGGGAGCCGTTTTTT.